A single sample gave rise to the 32 T cell receptor beta chains below, sequenced in a study of CD8 T cells in ankylosing spondylitis. From the 5' RACE reads, TCRdb called clonotypes with MiXCR, one entry per CDR3 protein. The table records under 150,000 distinct CDR3 sequences, about 10% of them present only once. Sequencing used blood, either unsorted or a sorted T cell fraction (not recorded which). Source of these receptors: a female donor with ankylosing spondylitis or in good health (not recorded which).

This clonotype was counted many times. V is TRBV2 and J is TRBJ2-3; TRBD2 is a possible D gene (7 bases). This CDR3 is 14 amino acids long. Germline V gene lookup returns CDR1 SNHLY and CDR2 FYNNEI. Trimming left V 11 bases short and J 4 bases short, with 19 bases between. CDR3 in DNA: TGTGCCTCCCAACGGCGGGGGCATTCAGATACGCAGTATTTT. Its translation is CASQRRGHSDTQYF.

This clonotype was observed a handful of times. The chain couples TRBV29-1 to TRBJ2-1; D is perhaps TRBD1 or TRBD2 (6 bases each). Germline CDR1 is SQVTM and CDR2 is ANQGSEA. The CDR3 contains 17 residues. V lost 3 bases, J lost 6 bases, and 24 bases lay in between. The CDR3 region is CSVEGGPAGFGFNEQFF. CDR3 nucleotide sequence: TGCAGCGTTGAGGGGGGCCCAGCGGGCTTTGGTTTCAATGAGCAGTTCTTC.

This clonotype has ten or more counts. The chain is built from TRBV20-1 and TRBJ2-1; D unresolved. Per germline, CDR1 DFQATT and CDR2 SNEGSKA (reference sequence). The CDR3 sequence is 10 residues long. V gave up 3 bases and J gave up 10 bases, with 7 bases separating them. CDR3 DNA: TGCAGTGCTAGGACTCCCGAGCAGTTCTTC. This codes for CSARTPEQFF.

This clonotype was seen ten or more times. The chain recombines TRBV10-1 with TRBJ2-7; D may be TRBD1 or TRBD2 (6 bases each). Looked up from germline, CDR1 is WNHNN and CDR2 is SYGVQD (reference sequence). Trimming took 8 bases from V and 5 from J, leaving 13 bases between them. CDR3 size: 12 residues. CDR3 bases: TGCGCCAGCGGGAACGGGGGCCACGAGCAGTACTTC. It encodes CASGNGGHEQYF.

This clonotype showed up many times. The chain links TRBV12-3 or TRBV12-4 to TRBJ1-1; D might be TRBD1 (5 bases). Trimming left V 6 bases short and J 0 bases short, with 14 bases between. CDR3 length equals 15 residues. The CDR3 bases are TGTGCCAGCAGCCCTGGGGGTTCCATGAACACTGAAGCTTTCTTT. It is translated as CASSPGGSMNTEAFF.

This clonotype appeared a few times. V is TRBV7-6 and J is TRBJ2-3; TRBD2 aligns across 13 bases. The CDR3 extends over 16 amino acids. From germline, CDR1 is SGHVS and CDR2 FNYEAQ. V lost 2 bases to trimming and J lost 6 bases; unmatched junction nucleotides: 5. The CDR3 sequence is CASSLPTSGRSDTQYF. The CDR3 nucleotides read TGTGCCAGCAGCTTACCGACTAGCGGGAGGTCGGATACGCAGTATTTT.

This clonotype was seen ten or more times. This chain connects TRBV7-2 to TRBJ2-2; D unresolved. Per germline, CDR1 SGHTA and CDR2 FQGNSA. This CDR3 contains 12 residues. Trimming stripped 1 base from V and 9 bases from J, with 6 bases between. CDR3 DNA sequence: TGTGCCAGCAGCTTAGTAATCCGGGAGCTGTTTTTT. Encoded protein: CASSLVIRELFF. The full variable domain, completed using reference TRBV7-2 and TRBJ2-2, is GAGVSQSPSNKVTEKGKDVELRCDPISGHTALYWYRQSLGQGLEFLIYFQGNSAPDKSGLPSDRFSAERTGGSVSTLTIQRTQQEDSAVYLCASSLVIRELFFGEGSRLTVL.

This chain uses TRBV27 with TRBJ1-2, with TRBD1 as a possible D gene (5 bases). This CDR3 region has 14 residues. V was trimmed by 6 bases and J by 0 bases, leaving 11 bases between them. Germline lookup yields CDR1 MNHEY and CDR2 SMNVEV (reference sequence). The CDR3 DNA reads as TGTGCCAGCAGGGGGCTGGAAGCTAACTATGGCTACACCTTC. Translating it yields CASRGLEANYGYTF.

This clonotype was detected ten times or more. The V call is TRBV7-9, the J call TRBJ1-2; weak D call: TRBD1 (6 bases). This CDR3 is 15 amino acids long. CDR1 and CDR2 (germline): SEHNR, FQNEAQ (reference sequence). Trimming stripped 1 base from V and 4 bases from J, with 13 bases between. The CDR3 coding sequence is TGTGCCAGCAGCTTAGTTAGGACAGCGAGCTATGGCTACACCTTC. This translates into CASSLVRTASYGYTF.

This clonotype has ten or more counts. CDR3 amino acids: CASSLAGIIGELFF. In DNA, the CDR3 is TGCGCCAGCAGCTTGGCGGGCATTATAGGGGAGCTGTTTTTT. This rearrangement joins TRBV5-1 to TRBJ2-2; D gene unclear. Trimming pared 0 bases from V and 8 bases from J, leaving 11 bases between. This CDR3 is 14 amino acids long. Germline CDR1 and CDR2: SGHRS and YFSETQ.

CDR3 protein: CASSPRSRDLNNYGYTF. The CDR3 bases are TGTGCCAGCTCACCACGCTCTAGGGACCTCAATAACTATGGCTACACCTTC. V and J are TRBV18 and TRBJ1-2; D possibly corresponds to TRBD1 (5 bases). Trimming shortened V by 1 base and J by 1 base, and 16 bases separated the two germline ends. The CDR3 contains 17 residues. Germline CDR1 KGHSH, CDR2 LQKENI.

This clonotype showed up many times. The chain joins TRBV29-1 to TRBJ1-5; the match to TRBD1 covers 7 bases. The length of the CDR3 is 13 residues. Germline lookup yields CDR1 SQVTM and CDR2 ANQGSEA. V gave up 6 bases and J gave up 3 bases; unmatched junction bases: 5. CDR3 amino acids: CSVAGQTNQPQHF. The CDR3 nucleotides are TGCAGCGTCGCGGGACAGACCAATCAGCCCCAGCATTTT. Looking up the rest from reference TRBV29-1 and TRBJ1-5 gives the full variable domain: SAVISQKPSRDICQRGTSLTIQCQVDSQVTMMFWYRQQPGQSLTLIATANQGSEATYESGFVIDKFPISRPNLTFSTLTVSNMSPEDSSIYLCSVAGQTNQPQHFGDGTRLSIL.

This clonotype was counted only a few times. The chain is built from TRBV11-2 and TRBJ2-5; D not certain. CDR3 size: 13 residues. Germline CDR1 is SGHAT and CDR2 is FQNNGV. V lost 5 bases and J 5 bases, leaving 12 bases between the germline ends. CDR3 amino acids: CASSVGIGETQYF. CDR3 coding DNA: TGTGCCAGCAGCGTTGGAATAGGGGAGACCCAGTACTTC.

This clonotype showed up many times. This CDR3 is CASSPQGSGSYEQYF. Written as DNA, the CDR3 is TGTGCCAGCAGCCCACAGGGTTCGGGTTCCTACGAGCAGTACTTC. The chain links TRBV7-2 to TRBJ2-7; weak D call: TRBD1 (6 bases). Germline V gene lookup returns CDR1 SGHTA and CDR2 FQGNSA. The CDR3 sequence is 15 residues long. V was pared by 5 bases and J by 1 base, with 15 bases between. The full variable domain, rest sourced from reference TRBV7-2 and TRBJ2-7, is GAGVSQSPSNKVTEKGKDVELRCDPISGHTALYWYRQSLGQGLEFLIYFQGNSAPDKSGLPSDRFSAERTGGSVSTLTIQRTQQEDSAVYLCASSPQGSGSYEQYFGPGTRLTVT.

V gene TRBV28 combines with J gene TRBJ2-1; weak D call: TRBD2 (7 bases). With 6 bases removed from V and 12 bases from J, the gap between germline ends came to 21 bases. Looked up from germline, CDR1 is MDHEN and CDR2 is SYDVKM. This CDR3 has 14 residues. CDR3 DNA: TGTGCCAGCAGGCCCCCCGGGGGGCCACGAGTGCAGTTCTTC. This encodes CASRPPGGPRVQFF.

This clonotype was seen repeatedly, ten times or more. The gene calls are TRBV12-3 or TRBV12-4 and TRBJ1-1; D is unresolved. Trimming stripped 2 bases from V and 10 bases from J, with 11 bases between. The CDR3 is 12 amino acids. CDR3 sequence (DNA): TGTGCCAGCAGTTTAAGGGAGTGGGGAGCTTTCTTT. This sequence encodes CASSLREWGAFF.

For the CDR3, the DNA is TGTGCCAGCAGCCACGGACAGGGGGGGGGTCAAAAGCAGTTCTTC. Translating it yields CASSHGQGGGQKQFF. The rearrangement links TRBV7-6 to TRBJ2-1, with 10 bases aligning to TRBD1. Germline V lookup: CDR1 SGHVS, CDR2 FNYEAQ. With V trimmed by 5 bases and J by 11 bases, 12 bases remained unmatched. The CDR3 runs 15 residues.

Comments on this clonotype: A much larger clone is a single base away; this may be a read error. The genes are TRBV24-1 and TRBJ1-5, with D maybe TRBD1 (5 bases). Germline V gene sequence: CDR1 KGHDR, CDR2 SFDVKD. Trimming stripped 4 bases from V and 1 base from J, with 13 bases between. This CDR3 spans 16 amino acids. CDR3 region: CATSDRPGGSNQPQHF. The CDR3 DNA reads TGTGCCACCAGTGACCGACCGGGGGGAAGCAATCAGCCCCAGCATTTT.

This clonotype was counted a few times. A much larger clone sits a single nucleotide away, making a read error possible. The rearrangement uses TRBV3-1 and TRBJ1-2; D possibly corresponds to TRBD1 (5 bases). The CDR3 is made up of 14 amino acids. The germline V gene has CDR1 LGHDT and CDR2 YNNKEL (reference sequence). CDR3 loop: CASSQSQRGYGYPF. The CDR3 DNA is TGTGCCAGCAGCCAGTCTCAACGGGGCTATGGCTACCCCTTC.

The V call is TRBV20-1, the J call TRBJ1-1; D uncertain. This CDR3 is built from 12 residues. V lost 1 base, J lost 3 bases, and 6 bases lay in between. The germline gives CDR1 DFQATT, CDR2 SNEGSKA (reference sequence). The CDR3 region is CSARGQYTEAFF. DNA for the CDR3: TGCAGTGCTAGAGGGCAATACACTGAAGCTTTCTTT.

This clonotype showed up many times. The chain employs TRBV12-3 or TRBV12-4 and TRBJ1-1, with D unclear. CDR3 length: 11 amino acids. Trimming left V 3 bases short and J 7 bases short, with 6 bases between. CDR3 sequence: CASSFAIEAFF. The CDR3 bases are TGTGCCAGCAGTTTCGCGATTGAAGCTTTCTTT.

This clonotype was detected ten times or more. The chain has TRBV11-2 and TRBJ2-7; 7 nucleotides align to TRBD1. The length of the CDR3 is 13 residues. Trimming cost V 4 bases and J 3 bases; bases outside gene matches: 3. CDR1 and CDR2 from the germline V gene are SGHAT and FQNNGV. The CDR3 spells CASSSDRSYEQYF. CDR3 coding DNA: TGTGCCAGCAGCTCGGACAGGAGCTACGAGCAGTACTTC. The whole variable domain, filled in from reference TRBV11-2 and TRBJ2-7, reads EAGVAQSPRYKIIEKRQSVAFWCNPISGHATLYWYQQILGQGPKLLIQFQNNGVVDDSQLPKDRFSAERLKGVDSTLKIQPAKLEDSAVYLCASSSDRSYEQYFGPGTRLTVT.

The chain combines TRBV10-1 with TRBJ2-2; D remains ambiguous. CDR1 WNHNN and CDR2 SYGVQD come from the germline V gene (reference sequence). CDR3 size: 16 residues. V lost 0 bases and J 2 bases, leaving 10 bases between the germline ends. CDR3 nucleotides: TGCGCCAGCAGTGAGTCGAGATCTACAAACACCGGGGAGCTGTTTTTT. Its translation is CASSESRSTNTGELFF.

V and J are TRBV18 and TRBJ2-2; TRBD2 agrees at 10 bases. V trimming: 4 bases; J trimming: 6 bases; junction bases outside the gene matches: 2. CDR3 length equals 14 residues. Germline V gene data show CDR1 as KGHSH and CDR2 as LQKENI. The CDR3 region has the DNA TGTGCCAGCTCACGCGGGACTAGCGCCGGGGAGCTGTTTTTT. Its translation: CASSRGTSAGELFF.

This clonotype was observed many times. The chain joins TRBV5-1 to TRBJ2-2; perhaps TRBD1 as D (6 bases). The CDR3 covers 16 residues. Germline values: CDR1 SGHRS, CDR2 YFSETQ. The V gene lost 0 bases and the J gene lost 1 base, with 10 bases spanning the gap. The CDR3 sequence: CASSLVATGNTGELFF. CDR3 nucleotide sequence: TGCGCCAGCAGCTTGGTCGCGACAGGGAACACCGGGGAGCTGTTTTTT.

This clonotype was counted many times. V usage is TRBV6-1 and J usage is TRBJ2-5, with 10 bases matching TRBD1. V shed 5 bases, J shed 5 bases, and the junction held 11 bases outside the gene matches. There are 16 residues in the CDR3. Germline V gene sequence: CDR1 MNHNS, CDR2 SASEGT. The DNA for the CDR3 is TGTGCCAGCAGTCTAACCTTGGGACAGGGGTTGGAGACCCAGTACTTC. As protein: CASSLTLGQGLETQYF.

V usage is TRBV10-2 and J usage is TRBJ2-3, with 7 bases lining up with TRBD2. Germline CDR1 is WSHSY and CDR2 is SAAADI. The CDR3 loop spans 14 amino acids. V shed 7 bases and J 5 bases; nucleotides not matched to a gene: 9. The CDR3 here is CASTIAGAIDTQYF. CDR3 DNA: TGCGCCAGCACTATCGCGGGAGCAATAGATACGCAGTATTTT.

The chain couples TRBV20-1 to TRBJ1-5, with 7 bases lining up with TRBD1. The V and J ends lost 6 bases and 0 bases, in that order; junction bases with no gene match: 5. The CDR3 extends over 14 amino acids. Germline assignment: CDR1 DFQATT and CDR2 SNEGSKA (reference sequence). The CDR3 DNA follows: TGCAGTGCGTCGGGACAGAATAGCAATCAGCCCCAGCATTTT. Amino acid sequence: CSASGQNSNQPQHF.

This clonotype was recorded many times. CDR3 protein: CASSPLFRTGEGYTF. Written as DNA, the CDR3 is TGTGCCAGCAGCCCCCTGTTTAGGACAGGGGAAGGATACACCTTC. V usage is TRBV7-2 and J usage is TRBJ1-2, with 9 bases that match TRBD1. The germline gives CDR1 SGHTA, CDR2 FQGNSA. V was clipped by 5 bases and J by 11 bases; unmatched bases: 15. This CDR3 comprises 15 residues.

This clonotype turned up a few times. The chain combines TRBV7-2 with TRBJ1-4; 7 bases agree with TRBD1. The CDR3 spans 14 residues. The V and J ends lost 3 bases and 8 bases, in that order; junction bases with no gene match: 6. The germline CDR1 and CDR2 sequences are SGHTA and FQGNSA. In DNA form, the CDR3 reads TGTGCCAGCAGCTTTCCGGCAGGGGGAGAAAAACTGTTTTTT. It is translated as CASSFPAGGEKLFF.

This clonotype appeared many times. The chain has TRBV11-1 and TRBJ2-1; tentatively, D is TRBD2 (6 bases). Trimming stripped 0 bases from V and 9 bases from J, with 24 bases between. CDR1 is SGHAT and CDR2 is FQDESV in the germline V gene (reference sequence). The CDR3 is 18 amino acids. The CDR3 DNA reads as TGTGCCAGCAGCTTAGCGAGGGCGGGATCACCAACTACAAGTGAGCAGTTCTTC. This translates into CASSLARAGSPTTSEQFF.

This clonotype was observed at least ten times. J is TRBJ2-6 and V is TRBV20-1; possible D gene TRBD2, 6 bases. The CDR3 runs 18 residues. V lost 6 bases and J lost 3, with 24 bases in between. Germline V CDR1 and CDR2: DFQATT, SNEGSKA (reference sequence). CDR3 coding DNA: TGCAGTGCAATAGCGAAGGCGGGGTTGAATCTTGGGGCCAACGTCCTGACTTTC. Its translation is CSAIAKAGLNLGANVLTF.